Listed here is a single TCR beta chain. Its antigen remains unknown. The sample is drawn from a study of T cells in Graves' hyperthyroidism and ophthalmopathy. Study-level results: Most expanded thyroid clonotypes above 0.001 also appeared in blood.

When ophthalmopathy did not progress within 18 months, Graves' hyperthyroidism was considered stable. Germline trimming cut 4 bases from V and 6 bases from J; bases unmatched to any gene: 6. Per germline, CDR1 SGHRS and CDR2 YFSETQ. This CDR3 comprises 14 residues. Authors of the study amplified TCR beta CDR3 regions from RNA transcripts. TCR CDR3 regions were first amplified by RT-PCR with HTBI primers. MiXCR was run by TCRdb on the multiplex PCR reads, yielding one entry per CDR3 protein. Of almost 600,000 distinct CDR3 sequences listed, just over 45% are singletons. Sequencing was done on a sample of peripheral blood or thyroid tissue (not recorded which). The clonotype originates from a woman younger than 30 with Graves' hyperthyroidism. V and J are TRBV5-1 and TRBJ1-5; 8 bases match TRBD1. The CDR3 here is CASSADRDSQPQHF. The DNA of the CDR3 is TGCGCCAGCAGCGCGGACAGGGACTCTCAGCCCCAGCATTTT. Full variable domain (remainder filled in from reference TRBV5-1 and TRBJ1-5): KAGVTQTPRYLIKTRGQQVTLSCSPISGHRSVSWYQQTPGQGLQFLFEYFSETQRNKGNFPGRFSGRQFSNSRSEMNVSTLELGDSALYLCASSADRDSQPQHFGDGTRLSIL.